The 4 T cell receptor beta chains below were found in one sample sequenced in a study of cytotoxic CD8 clonotypes in ibrutinib-treated CLL. TCRdb keeps only in-frame clones here, not all; method: immunoSEQ multiplex PCR. The sample comprises 110,000 to 150,000 clones, roughly 83% of which are singletons, and roughly 13% rests with the top ten. Sample: PBMCs, taken after 12 months of ibrutinib treatment. The receptors were gathered from a human donor with chronic lymphocytic leukemia.

V and J are TRBV7-9 and TRBJ2-1; a possible D gene is TRBD1 (6 bases). V lost 3 bases, J lost 9 bases, and 15 bases lay in between. This CDR3 contains 14 residues. The germline V gene has CDR1 SEHNR and CDR2 FQNEAQ (reference sequence). CDR3 sequence: CASSLHRVKGEQFF. CDR3 bases: TGTGCCAGCAGCTTGCACAGGGTGAAGGGTGAGCAGTTCTTC.

The genes are TRBV7-8 and TRBJ2-5; 12 nucleotides agree with TRBD1. CDR1 is SGHVS, CDR2 FQNEAQ, per germline. CDR3 size: 19 residues. The V gene end was trimmed by 4 bases and the J gene end by 0 bases; junction bases not matched to a gene: 12. The chain's CDR3 is CASSWRGTGGPLNQETQYF. CDR3 DNA sequence: TGTGCCAGCAGCTGGAGGGGGACAGGGGGCCCATTAAACCAAGAGACCCAGTACTTC.

The chain carries TRBV7-3 and TRBJ2-7; 10 nucleotides agree with TRBD2. There are 14 residues in the CDR3. The germline CDR1 and CDR2 sequences are SGHTA and FQGTGA. V dropped 5 bases and J dropped 2; count of bases not matched to a gene: 3. In nucleotides, the CDR3 is TGTGCCAGCAGCCGGACTAGCGGCCCCTACGAGCAGTACTTC. It encodes CASSRTSGPYEQYF.

This chain joins TRBV19 and TRBJ2-7; a weak D match, TRBD2 (5 bases). This CDR3 contains 16 residues. CDR1 is LNHDA and CDR2 is SQIVND in the germline V gene (reference sequence). Trimming left V 4 bases short and J 0 bases short, with 16 bases between. CDR3 sequence reads: CASSNPGGPGSYEQYF. In DNA, the CDR3 is TGTGCCAGTAGTAACCCGGGCGGGCCAGGCTCCTACGAGCAGTACTTC.